This T cell receptor beta chain was found in a study of cytomegalovirus exposure and HLA in healthy donors. Study conclusions and caveats: A later analysis showed that HLA-associated TCR beta chains had undergone more clonal expansion than equally common others. Previous analysis showed most TCR beta V segments were productive about 90% or about 30% of the time.

Germline V gives CDR1 MNHNS, CDR2 SASEGT. The length of the CDR3 is 15 residues. Of note for this clone: The antigen is unknown. One junction end does not reproduce the germline sequence, and a read error may be involved.

The study ran its PCR with 60 Vbeta and 13 Jbeta primers. The assay was immunoSEQ multiplex PCR, and TCRdb's table has in-frame clones only and misses some. The sample shows around 120,000 clones, 78% of them seen only once. This receptor was identified in a woman aged 40 to 49 in good health and CMV-seronegative. The sample comprised PBMCs. This rearrangement joins TRBV6-1 to TRBJ2-6; TRBD1 agrees at 8 bases. In nucleotides, the CDR3 is TGTGCCAGCACCCAGGGGGCCTCTGGGGCCAACGGCCTGACTTTC. The encoded protein is CASTQGASGANGLTF.